The 9 T cell receptor beta chains below were found in one sample sequenced in a study of T cell repertoires in cytomegalovirus infection. These receptors have no known antigen. MiXCR, run by TCRdb on the reads, gives a single entry per CDR3 protein. The sample lists 650,000 to 900,000 distinct CDR3 sequences; about 28% were seen once. Sequenced here: cultured CD8+ T cells from PBMCs, sampled from culture after CMV antigen stimulation. Every receptor here comes from a human donor in good health (CMV status not recorded). Some clones in this sample may be carry-over from other donors' samples.

This clonotype was seen repeatedly, ten times or more. The DNA of the CDR3 is TGTGCCAGCAGTTTGGGTAGCGGGGGGGTGTACGAGCAGTACTTC. As protein: CASSLGSGGVYEQYF. The V and J genes are TRBV12-3 or TRBV12-4 and TRBJ2-7; 11 bases fit TRBD2. V shed 3 bases and J 4 bases; nucleotides not matched to a gene: 5. This CDR3 is built from 15 residues.

This clonotype has at least ten counts. The J gene is TRBJ1-2, the V gene TRBV12-3 or TRBV12-4; a weak D match, TRBD1 (6 bases). This CDR3 spans 11 amino acids. Trimming removed 5 bases at V and 8 bases at J, with 9 bases between. The CDR3 is CASSLGQGYTF. The CDR3 bases are TGTGCCAGCAGTCTCGGACAGGGCTACACCTTC.

The chain uses TRBV12-3 or TRBV12-4 and TRBJ1-3; 7 bases are a match to TRBD1. Trimming at V came to 6 bases and at J to 8 bases, leaving 7 bases not matched to a gene. The CDR3 loop spans 13 amino acids. The CDR3 coding sequence is TGTGCCAGCAGCCCAGGGGGGCTGGACACCATATATTTT. Its protein is CASSPGGLDTIYF.

The CDR3 is CASSWPAGMISGANVLTF. The CDR3 DNA is TGTGCCAGTAGCTGGCCGGCAGGGATGATCTCTGGGGCCAACGTCCTGACTTTC. The V gene is TRBV19, the J gene TRBJ2-6; tentatively, D is TRBD1 (5 bases). Trimming removed 6 bases at V and 0 bases at J, with 18 bases between. CDR1 is LNHDA, CDR2 SQIVND, per germline (reference sequence). This CDR3 is built from 18 residues.

The table lists this clonotype with a few counts. The chain has TRBV11-2 and TRBJ2-3; D possibly matches TRBD1 or TRBD2 (5 bases each). The CDR3 is 16 residues long. Trimming pared 2 bases from V and 6 bases from J, leaving 18 bases between. Germline assignment: CDR1 SGHAT and CDR2 FQNNGV. CDR3 region: CASSLWDPEREDTQYF. The CDR3 DNA reads as TGTGCCAGCAGCTTATGGGACCCAGAACGCGAGGATACGCAGTATTTT.

This clonotype turned up a few times. The genes are TRBV7-2 and TRBJ2-2; D is undetermined. The germline V gene has CDR1 SGHTA and CDR2 FQGNSA. The CDR3 totals 13 residues. The V gene lost 6 bases and the J gene lost 6 bases, with 11 bases spanning the gap. DNA of the CDR3: TGTGCCAGCAGGTCCGGGTTGGCCGGGGAGCTGTTTTTT. This translates into CASRSGLAGELFF.

This clonotype was picked up many times. The chain links TRBV7-8 to TRBJ2-5; D might be TRBD2 (6 bases). Germline V gives CDR1 SGHVS, CDR2 FQNEAQ. The CDR3 sequence is 16 residues long. Trimming pared 2 bases from V and 5 bases from J, leaving 18 bases between. The DNA for the CDR3 is TGTGCCAGCAGCTTACGGAGGGCGGGTGCGGTGGAGACCCAGTACTTC. As protein: CASSLRRAGAVETQYF.

This clonotype was seen a handful of times. The chain is built from TRBV28 and TRBJ2-7; D uncertain. Germline CDR1 reads MDHEN; CDR2 reads SYDVKM. This CDR3 has 13 residues. V lost 3 bases to trimming and J lost 0 bases, with 6 bases between them. CDR3 loop: CASSFATSYEQYV. Written as DNA, the CDR3 is TGTGCCAGCAGTTTTGCGACCTCCTACGAGCAGTACGTC.

The chain uses TRBV11-2 and TRBJ2-1, with 10 bases fitting TRBD2. The ends lost 1 base at V and 3 bases at J; junction bases unmatched: 3. This CDR3 comprises 16 residues. Per the germline V gene, CDR1 is SGHAT and CDR2 is FQNNGV. The CDR3 bases are TGTGCCAGCAGCTTAGTAGCGGGGGGTTTCTACAATGAGCAGTTCTTC. This gives the protein CASSLVAGGFYNEQFF.